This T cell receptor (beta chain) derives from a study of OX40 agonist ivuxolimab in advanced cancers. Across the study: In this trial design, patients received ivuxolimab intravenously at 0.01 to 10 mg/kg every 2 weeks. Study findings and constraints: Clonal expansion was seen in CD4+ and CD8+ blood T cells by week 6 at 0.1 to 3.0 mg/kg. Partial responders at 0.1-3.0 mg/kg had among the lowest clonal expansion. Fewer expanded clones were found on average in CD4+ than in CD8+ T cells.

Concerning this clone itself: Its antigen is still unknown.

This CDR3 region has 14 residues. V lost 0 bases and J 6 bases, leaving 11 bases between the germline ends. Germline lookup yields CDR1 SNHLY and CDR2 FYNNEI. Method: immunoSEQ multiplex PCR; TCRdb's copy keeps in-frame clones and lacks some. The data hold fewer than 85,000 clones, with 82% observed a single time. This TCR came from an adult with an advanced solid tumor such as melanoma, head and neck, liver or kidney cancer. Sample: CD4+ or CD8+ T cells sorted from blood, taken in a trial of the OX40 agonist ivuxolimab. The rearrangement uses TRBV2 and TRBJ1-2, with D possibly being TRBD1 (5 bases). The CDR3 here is CASSEAGTQDGYTF. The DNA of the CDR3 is TGTGCCAGCAGTGAAGCAGGGACGCAGGATGGCTACACCTTC.